This entry lists 29 T cell receptor beta chains sequenced from one sample in a study of PD-1 blockade in classical Hodgkin lymphoma. Time point described: newly diagnosed, previously untreated cHL patient sample. By magnetic negative selection, CD4+ T cells were purified from thawed PBMCs. Assay used: immunoSEQ multiplex PCR; TCRdb lists only in-frame clones, some missing. The sample lists more than 30,000 clones, about 88% occurring once. Source material: CD4+ T cells from blood. The receptors shown here come from a human donor with classical Hodgkin lymphoma.

The chain carries TRBV28 and TRBJ2-4, with a weak D call TRBD2 (6 bases). The CDR3 loop spans 16 amino acids. In germline, CDR1 is MDHEN, CDR2 SYDVKM. Trimming shortened V by 3 bases and J by 0 bases, and 12 bases separated the two germline ends. The CDR3 here is CASSLLANLAKNIQYF. The CDR3 DNA follows: TGTGCCAGCAGTTTGCTAGCGAACCTAGCCAAAAACATTCAGTACTTC. Full variable domain (rest looked up from reference TRBV28 and TRBJ2-4): DVKVTQSSRYLVKRTGEKVFLECVQDMDHENMFWYRQDPGLGLRLIYFSYDVKMKEKGDIPEGYSVSREKKERFSLILESASTNQTSMYLCASSLLANLAKNIQYFGAGTRLSVL.

The sample holds a few counts of this clone. This chain uses TRBV5-1 with TRBJ1-2; D gene uncertain. The CDR3 is 13 amino acids. V shed 4 bases and J shed 8 bases, with 15 bases lying between them. Looked up from germline, CDR1 is SGHRS and CDR2 is YFSETQ. The CDR3 DNA is TGCGCCAGCAGCCAGGACTTCTCTGGGGGCTACACCTTC. Translation: CASSQDFSGGYTF.

J is TRBJ1-2 and V is TRBV27; D is undetermined. From germline, CDR1 is MNHEY and CDR2 SMNVEV (reference sequence). The CDR3 sequence is 14 residues long. V was trimmed by 5 bases and J by 1 base, leaving 11 bases between them. CDR3 sequence reads: CASSPQNLNYGYTF. CDR3 nucleotides: TGTGCCAGCAGTCCCCAGAACCTTAACTATGGCTACACCTTC.

The V call is TRBV29-1, the J call TRBJ1-1; TRBD1 might be the D (6 bases). V shed 7 bases and J shed 5 bases, with 14 bases lying between them. Germline assignment: CDR1 SQVTM and CDR2 ANQGSEA. The CDR3 loop spans 12 amino acids. CDR3 in amino acids: CSGLQGRTEAFF. The DNA of the CDR3 is TGCAGCGGGCTACAGGGAAGGACTGAAGCTTTCTTT.

The V and J genes are TRBV5-1 and TRBJ2-5; 8 bases map to TRBD1. This CDR3 spans 17 amino acids. The J segment lost 3 bases and the V segment lost 0 bases, leaving 10 bases of the junction unmatched. Germline loops: CDR1 SGHRS, CDR2 YFSETQ. CDR3 bases: TGCGCCAGCAGCTTGGTTCCCCCGACAGGGGCCAAAGAGACCCAGTACTTC. Translation: CASSLVPPTGAKETQYF.

J is TRBJ2-3 and V is TRBV2; 7 bases map to TRBD2. Germline assignment: CDR1 SNHLY and CDR2 FYNNEI. The CDR3 totals 14 residues. V was clipped by 5 bases and J by 2 bases; unmatched bases: 4. CDR3 in DNA: TGTGCCAGCAGTCGGGACTATTCCACAGATACGCAGTATTTT. Its translation is CASSRDYSTDTQYF.

This clone was detected only once. The chain recombines TRBV18 with TRBJ1-1, with D unclear. CDR3 length: 13 amino acids. The germline CDR1 and CDR2 sequences are KGHSH and LQKENI. Trimming removed 1 base from V and 1 base from J, with 4 bases in between. The CDR3 sequence: CASSPQGNTEAFF. CDR3 DNA: TGTGCCAGCTCACCACAGGGGAACACTGAAGCTTTCTTT.

V is TRBV28 and J is TRBJ1-2; TRBD1 is a possible D gene (5 bases). Germline V CDR1 and CDR2: MDHEN, SYDVKM. CDR3 size: 13 residues. The V and J ends lost 4 bases and 4 bases respectively, with 10 bases between them. CDR3 residues: CASSSGPPYGYTF. For the CDR3, the DNA is TGTGCCAGCAGTTCGGGACCCCCCTATGGCTACACCTTC.

The J gene is TRBJ2-3, the V gene TRBV18; TRBD2 agrees at 9 bases. This CDR3 is built from 16 residues. After removal of 6 bases from V and 5 bases from J, the junction contained 12 bases not matched to a gene. Germline values: CDR1 KGHSH, CDR2 LQKENI. For the CDR3, the DNA is TGTGCCAGCTCCCCGACCTTAGCGGGAGAAGGAGATACGCAGTATTTT. Protein: CASSPTLAGEGDTQYF.

The gene calls are TRBV19 and TRBJ1-4, with D uncertain. Germline CDR1 and CDR2: LNHDA and SQIVND (reference sequence). The CDR3 loop spans 15 amino acids. V was trimmed by 5 bases and J by 6 bases, leaving 16 bases between them. CDR3 DNA sequence: TGTGCCAGTAGTGAGCCGAGACGGCGGGATGAAAAACTGTTTTTT. It yields the protein CASSEPRRRDEKLFF.

Here the CDR3 reads CASSKLGRAYEQYV. Written as DNA, the CDR3 is TGCGCCAGCAGCAAGTTAGGCCGGGCCTACGAGCAGTACGTC. The V gene is TRBV23-1, the J gene TRBJ2-7; no reliable D call. TRBV23-1 is an ORF, and what it does is uncertain. The CDR3 is 14 amino acids. Trimming pared 6 bases from V and 2 bases from J, leaving 14 bases between.

The chain recombines TRBV10-1 with TRBJ1-4; D is uncertain. V lost 5 bases, J lost 6 bases, and 13 bases lay in between. The CDR3 spans 14 residues. CDR1 is WNHNN and CDR2 is SYGVQD in the germline V gene (reference sequence). The CDR3 is CASSFRVTHEKLFF. CDR3 DNA sequence: TGCGCCAGCAGTTTCCGGGTGACCCATGAAAAACTGTTTTTT.

Details on this clone: At one boundary the junction diverges from the germline segment, which might be a read error. This chain joins TRBV7-3 and TRBJ2-1; 14 bases agree with TRBD2. CDR3 length equals 13 residues. Germline V lookup: CDR1 SGHTA, CDR2 FQGTGA. CDR3 sequence: CASSQGTSGSLVF. The CDR3 bases are TGTGCCAGCAGCCAGGGGACTAGCGGGAGTTTGGTCTTC.

The chain carries TRBV9 and TRBJ1-5; no reliable D call. V lost 0 bases and J 5 bases, leaving 6 bases between the germline ends. CDR1 is SGDLS and CDR2 is YYNGEE in the germline V gene. This CDR3 has 13 amino acids. The CDR3 here is CASSVDTDQPQHF. Written as DNA, the CDR3 is TGTGCCAGCAGCGTAGATACAGATCAGCCCCAGCATTTT.

The rearrangement links TRBV10-2 to TRBJ2-1, with D perhaps TRBD2 (6 bases). The ends were cut back, 0 bases at V and 2 bases at J, with 8 bases in the middle. The germline gives CDR1 WSHSY, CDR2 SAAADI. This CDR3 has 15 amino acids. In DNA form, the CDR3 reads TGCGCCAGCAGTGAGTCGCGCGGGGCCTACAATGAGCAGTTCTTC. Its protein is CASSESRGAYNEQFF.

The chain combines TRBV4-2 with TRBJ2-5; D not certain. V was clipped by 5 bases and J by 1 base, with 2 bases between them. CDR1 is LGHNA and CDR2 is YNFKEQ in the germline V gene. The CDR3 has 11 amino acids. CDR3 DNA sequence: TGTGCCAGCAGCAGCCAAGAGACCCAGTACTTC. It translates to CASSSQETQYF.

This CDR3 is CASSRTRTANGYTF. As DNA, the CDR3 is TGTGCCAGCAGCCGAACCCGGACGGCTAATGGCTACACCTTC. The genes are TRBV6-5 and TRBJ1-2; no firm D call. This CDR3 has 14 amino acids. Germline V gene sequence: CDR1 MNHEY, CDR2 SVGAGI. Trimming removed 6 bases at V and 6 bases at J, with 17 bases between.

The rearrangement links TRBV30 to TRBJ2-1, with D perhaps TRBD2 (7 bases). Germline assignment: CDR1 GTSNPN and CDR2 SVGIG (reference sequence). CDR3 length: 17 residues. V was trimmed by 1 base and J by 1 base, leaving 17 bases between them. In DNA form, the CDR3 reads TGTGCCTGGAGTGGGGGCCGCAGGGGAGGGTCCTACAATGAGCAGTTCTTC. Translating it yields CAWSGGRRGGSYNEQFF.

This clone was seen only once. The V and J genes are TRBV5-1 and TRBJ2-2; D may be TRBD1 or TRBD2 (5 bases each). The CDR3 length is 13 residues. V was clipped by 5 bases and J by 7 bases, with 12 bases between them. Per germline, CDR1 SGHRS and CDR2 YFSETQ. The CDR3 region has the DNA TGCGCCAGCAGTAGAGGGGACCGCGGGGAGCTGTTTTTT. Its translation: CASSRGDRGELFF.

The chain links TRBV1 to TRBJ1-5; the listed D gene, TRBD1, was not tested against the DNA. TRBV1 is tagged as a pseudogene. The CDR3 contains 14 residues. The CDR3 sequence is CTSSPGQDGGSQHF. Here the CDR3 DNA reads TGCACCAGCAGCCCCGGACAGGATGGGGGGTCCCAGCATTTT.

J is TRBJ2-2 and V is TRBV10-3; 9 bases map to TRBD2. CDR3 length equals 16 residues. The V gene end was trimmed by 6 bases and the J gene end by 0 bases; junction bases not matched to a gene: 5. Germline CDR1 and CDR2: ENHRY and SYGVKD. This CDR3 reads CAIRWLAGPNTGELFF. The CDR3, as DNA: TGTGCCATCAGGTGGCTAGCGGGACCGAACACCGGGGAGCTGTTTTTT.

The chain couples TRBV9 to TRBJ2-3; D remains ambiguous. Germline V gives CDR1 SGDLS, CDR2 YYNGEE. Between the trimmed V and J ends, which lost 0 bases and 1 base, there was a span of 9 bases. The CDR3 sequence is 15 residues long. The CDR3 DNA is TGTGCCAGCAGCGTAGCGTCACACCGCACAGATACGCAGTATTTT. As protein: CASSVASHRTDTQYF.

In nucleotides, the CDR3 is TGTGCCAGCAGTCCGGCGGCACAGGTCCCCACTTCTGGAAACACCATATATTTT. As protein: CASSPAAQVPTSGNTIYF. J is TRBJ1-3 and V is TRBV11-2; the D gene is possibly TRBD1 (5 bases). V was cut by 6 bases and J by 1 base, with 22 bases left in between. The germline gives CDR1 SGHAT, CDR2 FQNNGV. There are 18 residues in the CDR3.

This chain joins TRBV29-1 and TRBJ2-7, with TRBD2 matching over 9 bases. CDR1 is SQVTM and CDR2 is ANQGSEA in the germline V gene. The V and J ends lost 4 bases and 4 bases, in that order; junction bases with no gene match: 5. There are 13 residues in the CDR3. The CDR3 region is CSVVGAGGYEQYF. The CDR3 DNA is TGCAGCGTTGTTGGAGCGGGGGGTTACGAGCAGTACTTC.

The rearrangement joins TRBV7-6 to TRBJ1-5; TRBD1 aligns across 10 bases. Germline loops: CDR1 SGHVS, CDR2 FNYEAQ. Trimming removed 2 bases from V and 5 bases from J; junction bases left unmatched: 12. CDR3 length: 18 residues. The CDR3 protein is CASSLSVGPGQGYQPQHF. CDR3 nucleotides: TGTGCCAGCAGCTTATCGGTAGGGCCGGGACAGGGGTATCAGCCCCAGCATTTT.

This clone came up once. The chain has TRBV12-5 and TRBJ2-2; 8 positions agree with TRBD2. V was clipped by 1 base and J by 8 bases; unmatched bases: 6. CDR1 and CDR2 (germline): LGHNT, FRNRAP. The CDR3 sequence is 15 residues long. The CDR3 sequence: CASGLERGGIGELFF. The DNA of the CDR3 is TGTGCTAGTGGTTTGGAACGGGGGGGCATAGGGGAGCTGTTTTTT.

The rearrangement uses TRBV2 and TRBJ1-2; D may be TRBD1 (5 bases). Trimming cost V 2 bases and J 5 bases, with 21 bases left between them. Germline V CDR1 and CDR2: SNHLY, FYNNEI. This CDR3 has 17 amino acids. The CDR3 loop reads CASSERRPSPGGYGYTF. The DNA for the CDR3 is TGTGCCAGCAGTGAAAGGAGACCCTCCCCTGGGGGGTATGGCTACACCTTC.

This clone was picked up one time. V and J are TRBV11-3 and TRBJ2-2, with 9 nucleotides matching TRBD2. CDR3 length: 16 residues. CDR1 is SGHNT, CDR2 YENEEA, per germline. V trimming: 5 bases; J trimming: 0 bases; junction bases outside the gene matches: 4. Written as DNA, the CDR3 is TGTGCCAGCAGCCTTAGCGGGAGAGCGAACACCGGGGAGCTGTTTTTT. It translates to CASSLSGRANTGELFF.

The J gene is TRBJ1-1, the V gene TRBV5-1; a weak D match, TRBD1 (5 bases). Trimming left V 0 bases short and J 1 base short, with 10 bases between. This CDR3 spans 15 amino acids. Germline CDR1 reads SGHRS; CDR2 reads YFSETQ. CDR3 DNA sequence: TGCGCCAGCAGCTTGGAGCGCGGGGCGAACACTGAAGCTTTCTTT. Translated, it gives CASSLERGANTEAFF. Full variable domain (missing parts from reference TRBV5-1 and TRBJ1-1): KAGVTQTPRYLIKTRGQQVTLSCSPISGHRSVSWYQQTPGQGLQFLFEYFSETQRNKGNFPGRFSGRQFSNSRSEMNVSTLELGDSALYLCASSLERGANTEAFFGQGTRLTVV.